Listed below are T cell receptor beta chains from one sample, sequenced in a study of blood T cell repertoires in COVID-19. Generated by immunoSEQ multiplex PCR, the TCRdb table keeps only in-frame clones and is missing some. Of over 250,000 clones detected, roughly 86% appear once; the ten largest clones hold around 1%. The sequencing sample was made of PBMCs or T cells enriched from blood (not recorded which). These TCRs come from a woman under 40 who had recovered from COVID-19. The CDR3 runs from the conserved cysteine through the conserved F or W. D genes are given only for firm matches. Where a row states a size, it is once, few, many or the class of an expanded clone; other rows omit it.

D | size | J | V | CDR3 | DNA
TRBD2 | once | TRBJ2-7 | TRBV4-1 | CASSQTRGLAGGSSYEQYF | TGCGCCAGCAGCCAGACGAGGGGACTAGCGGGAGGAAGCTCCTACGAGCAGTACTTC
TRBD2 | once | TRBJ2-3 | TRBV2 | CASSRETSGVTDTQYF | TGTGCCAGCAGCCGGGAGACTAGCGGGGTCACAGATACGCAGTATTTT
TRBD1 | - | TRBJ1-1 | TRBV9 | CASSRQGNTEAFF | TGTGCCAGCAGCCGACAGGGGAACACTGAAGCTTTCTTT
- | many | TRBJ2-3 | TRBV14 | CASRDGRGHVTDTQYF | TGTGCCAGCAGGGACGGAAGGGGCCATGTCACAGATACGCAGTATTTT
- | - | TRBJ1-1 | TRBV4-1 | CASSQEGLPTEAFF | TGCGCCAGCAGCCAAGAGGGCCTCCCCACTGAAGCTTTCTTT
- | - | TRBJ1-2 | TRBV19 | CASSIAGGLPYGYTF | TGTGCCAGTAGTATAGCCGGGGGACTCCCCTATGGCTACACCTTC
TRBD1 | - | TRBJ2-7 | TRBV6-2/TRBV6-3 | CASSWDRMISYEQYF | TGTGCCAGCAGTTGGGACAGGATGATCTCCTACGAGCAGTACTTC
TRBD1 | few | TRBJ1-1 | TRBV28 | CASSQPGTGRPEAFF | TGTGCCAGCAGTCAACCCGGGACAGGGCGGCCTGAAGCTTTCTTT
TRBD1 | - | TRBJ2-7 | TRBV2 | CASSEQGTGAYEQYF | TGTGCCAGCAGTGAACAAGGAACAGGGGCCTACGAGCAGTACTTC
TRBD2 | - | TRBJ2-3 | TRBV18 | CASSPLSGSLSRGSIDTQYF | TGTGCCAGCTCACCACTTAGCGGGTCCCTATCAAGAGGGAGTATTGATACGCAGTATTTT
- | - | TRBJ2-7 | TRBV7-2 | CASSLRTEFSYEQYF | TGTGCCAGCAGCCTCCGGACAGAGTTCTCCTACGAGCAGTACTTC
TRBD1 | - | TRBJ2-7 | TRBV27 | CASSFGQGAFYEQYF | TGTGCCAGCAGTTTCGGTCAGGGGGCATTTTACGAGCAGTACTTC
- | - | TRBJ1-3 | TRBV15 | CATSRATTVSGNTIYF | TGTGCCACCAGCAGAGCTACGACAGTCTCTGGAAACACCATATATTTT